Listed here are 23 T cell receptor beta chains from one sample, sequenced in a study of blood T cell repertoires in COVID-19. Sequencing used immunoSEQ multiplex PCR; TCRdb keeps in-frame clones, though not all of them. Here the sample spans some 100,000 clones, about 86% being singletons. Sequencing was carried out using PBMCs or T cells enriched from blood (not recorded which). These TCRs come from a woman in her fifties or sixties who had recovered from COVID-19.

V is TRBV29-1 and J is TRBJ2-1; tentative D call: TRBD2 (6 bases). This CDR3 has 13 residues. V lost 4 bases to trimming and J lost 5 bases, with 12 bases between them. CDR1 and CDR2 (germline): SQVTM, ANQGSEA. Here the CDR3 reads CSVVRDSNNEQFF. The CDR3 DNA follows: TGCAGCGTTGTAAGGGACTCTAACAATGAGCAGTTCTTC.

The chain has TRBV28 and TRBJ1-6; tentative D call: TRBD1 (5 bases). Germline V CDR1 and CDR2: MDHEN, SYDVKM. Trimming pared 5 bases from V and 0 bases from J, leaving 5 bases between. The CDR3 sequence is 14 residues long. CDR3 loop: CASSGASYNSPLHF. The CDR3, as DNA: TGTGCCAGCAGTGGGGCCTCCTATAATTCACCCCTCCACTTT.

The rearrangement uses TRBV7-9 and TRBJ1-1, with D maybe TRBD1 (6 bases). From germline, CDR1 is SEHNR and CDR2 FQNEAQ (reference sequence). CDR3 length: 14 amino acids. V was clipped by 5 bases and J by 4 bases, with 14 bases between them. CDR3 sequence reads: CASSHEGEGTEAFF. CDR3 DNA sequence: TGTGCCAGCAGCCACGAGGGGGAAGGCACTGAAGCTTTCTTT. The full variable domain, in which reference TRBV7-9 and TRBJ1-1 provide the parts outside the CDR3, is DTGVSQNPRHKITKRGQNVTFRCDPISEHNRLYWYRQTLGQGPEFLTYFQNEAQLEKSRLLSDRFSAERPKGSFSTLEIQRTEQGDSAMYLCASSHEGEGTEAFFGQGTRLTVV.

The CDR3 DNA follows: TGCGCCAGCAGCCATCCCCTAACGGGTACCTATAATTCACCCCTCCACTTT. It specifies CASSHPLTGTYNSPLHF. V gene TRBV4-1 combines with J gene TRBJ1-6, with D unclear. Germline CDR1 MGHRA, CDR2 YSYEKL. This CDR3 has 17 residues. V dropped 3 bases and J dropped 2 bases, with 14 bases sitting between them.

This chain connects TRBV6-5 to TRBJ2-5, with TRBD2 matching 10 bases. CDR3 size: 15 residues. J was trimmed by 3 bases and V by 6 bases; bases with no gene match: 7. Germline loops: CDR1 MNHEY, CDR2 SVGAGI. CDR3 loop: CASSKVGLAEETQYF. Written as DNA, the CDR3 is TGTGCCAGCAGCAAAGTTGGACTAGCGGAAGAGACCCAGTACTTC.

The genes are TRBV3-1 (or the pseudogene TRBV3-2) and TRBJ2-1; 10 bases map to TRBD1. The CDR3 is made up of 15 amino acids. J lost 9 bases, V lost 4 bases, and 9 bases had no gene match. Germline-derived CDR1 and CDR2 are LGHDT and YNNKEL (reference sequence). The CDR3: CASSPRDRGNPEQFF. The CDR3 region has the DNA TGTGCCAGCAGCCCCCGGGACAGGGGTAATCCTGAGCAGTTCTTC.

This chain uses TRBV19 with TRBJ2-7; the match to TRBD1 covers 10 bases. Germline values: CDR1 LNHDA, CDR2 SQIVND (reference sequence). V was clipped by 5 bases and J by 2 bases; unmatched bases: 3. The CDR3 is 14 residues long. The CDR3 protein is CASSSGTGAYEQYF. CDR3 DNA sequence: TGTGCCAGTAGTTCCGGGACAGGGGCCTACGAGCAGTACTTC.

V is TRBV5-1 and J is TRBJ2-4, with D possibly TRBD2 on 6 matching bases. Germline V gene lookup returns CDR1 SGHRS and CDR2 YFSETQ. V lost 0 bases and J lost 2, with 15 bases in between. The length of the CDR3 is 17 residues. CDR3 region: CASSLDRGSVSKNIQYF. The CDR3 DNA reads TGCGCCAGCAGCTTGGATCGGGGGAGTGTATCCAAAAACATTCAGTACTTC.

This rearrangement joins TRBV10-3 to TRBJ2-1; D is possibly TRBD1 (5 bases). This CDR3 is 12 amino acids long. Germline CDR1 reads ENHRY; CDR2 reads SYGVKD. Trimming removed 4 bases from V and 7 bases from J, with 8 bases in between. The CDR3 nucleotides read TGTGCCATCAGTGTAGGGGTAAATGAGCAGTTCTTC. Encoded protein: CAISVGVNEQFF.

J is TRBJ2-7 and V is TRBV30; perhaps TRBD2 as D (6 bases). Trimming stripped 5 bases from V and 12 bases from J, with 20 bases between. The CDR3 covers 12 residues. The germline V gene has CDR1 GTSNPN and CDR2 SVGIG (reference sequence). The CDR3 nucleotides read TGTGCCTGGGAAATGAGCGGGCCAACGAGGTACTTC. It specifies CAWEMSGPTRYF.

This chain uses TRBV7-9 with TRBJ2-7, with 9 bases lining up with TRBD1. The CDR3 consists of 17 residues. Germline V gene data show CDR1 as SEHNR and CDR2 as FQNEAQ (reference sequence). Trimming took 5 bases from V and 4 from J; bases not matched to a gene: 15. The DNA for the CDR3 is TGTGCCAGCAGCAAAGATATCGGGACAGGGCATTCTTACGAGCAGTACTTC. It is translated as CASSKDIGTGHSYEQYF.

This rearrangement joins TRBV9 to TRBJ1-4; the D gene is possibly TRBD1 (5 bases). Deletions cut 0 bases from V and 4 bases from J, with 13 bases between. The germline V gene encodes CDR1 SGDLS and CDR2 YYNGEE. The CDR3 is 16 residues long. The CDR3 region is CASSVGPVGLNEKLFF. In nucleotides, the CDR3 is TGTGCCAGCAGCGTAGGCCCCGTGGGGCTTAATGAAAAACTGTTTTTT.

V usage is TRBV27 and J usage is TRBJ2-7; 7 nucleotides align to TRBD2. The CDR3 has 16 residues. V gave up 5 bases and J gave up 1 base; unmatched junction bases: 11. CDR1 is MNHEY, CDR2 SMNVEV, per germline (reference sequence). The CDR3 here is CASSRVQLASSYEQYF. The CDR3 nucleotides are TGTGCCAGCAGTAGGGTCCAACTAGCGAGTTCCTACGAGCAGTACTTC.

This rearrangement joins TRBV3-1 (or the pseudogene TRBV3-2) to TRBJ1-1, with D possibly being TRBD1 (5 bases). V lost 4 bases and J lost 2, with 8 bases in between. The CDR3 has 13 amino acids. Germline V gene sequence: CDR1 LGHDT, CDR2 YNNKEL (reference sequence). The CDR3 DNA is TGTGCCAGCAGCCCCAGGGAAAACACTGAAGCTTTCTTT. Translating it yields CASSPRENTEAFF.

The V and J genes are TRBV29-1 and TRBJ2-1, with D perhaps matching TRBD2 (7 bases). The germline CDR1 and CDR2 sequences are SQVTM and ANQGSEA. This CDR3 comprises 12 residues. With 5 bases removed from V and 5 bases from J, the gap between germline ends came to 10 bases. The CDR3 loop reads CSVRGANNEQFF. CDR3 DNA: TGCAGCGTTCGGGGGGCCAACAATGAGCAGTTCTTC.

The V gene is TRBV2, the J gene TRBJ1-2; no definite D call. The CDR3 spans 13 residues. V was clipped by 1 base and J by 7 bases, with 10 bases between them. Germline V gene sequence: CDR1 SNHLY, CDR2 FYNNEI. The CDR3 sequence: CASSEGAEGGYTF. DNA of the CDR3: TGTGCCAGCAGTGAAGGGGCAGAGGGTGGCTACACCTTC. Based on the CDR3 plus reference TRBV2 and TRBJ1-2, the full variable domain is EPEVTQTPSHQVTQMGQEVILRCVPISNHLYFYWYRQILGQKVEFLVSFYNNEISEKSEIFDDQFSVERPDGSNFTLKIRSTKLEDSAMYFCASSEGAEGGYTFGSGTRLTVV.

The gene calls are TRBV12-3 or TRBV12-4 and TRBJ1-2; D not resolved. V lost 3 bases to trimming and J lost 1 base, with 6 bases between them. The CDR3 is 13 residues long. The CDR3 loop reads CASSFRVNYGYTF. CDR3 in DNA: TGTGCCAGCAGTTTTCGGGTTAACTATGGCTACACCTTC.

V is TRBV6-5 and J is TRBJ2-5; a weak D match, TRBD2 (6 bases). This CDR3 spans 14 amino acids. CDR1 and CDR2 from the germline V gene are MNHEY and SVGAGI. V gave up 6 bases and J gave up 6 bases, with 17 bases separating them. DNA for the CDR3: TGTGCCAGCAGGGGGGGAGGAGCCGTGAAGACCCAGTACTTC. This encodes CASRGGGAVKTQYF.

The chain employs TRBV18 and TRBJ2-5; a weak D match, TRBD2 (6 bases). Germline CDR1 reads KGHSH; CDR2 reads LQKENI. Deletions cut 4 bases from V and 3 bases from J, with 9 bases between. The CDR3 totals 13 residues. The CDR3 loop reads CASSRGMKETQYF. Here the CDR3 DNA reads TGTGCCAGCTCACGCGGGATGAAAGAGACCCAGTACTTC. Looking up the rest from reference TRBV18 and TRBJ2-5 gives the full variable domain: NAGVMQNPRHLVRRRGQEARLRCSPMKGHSHVYWYRQLPEEGLKFMVYLQKENIIDESGMPKERFSAEFPKEGPSILRIQQVVRGDSAAYFCASSRGMKETQYFGPGTRLLVL.

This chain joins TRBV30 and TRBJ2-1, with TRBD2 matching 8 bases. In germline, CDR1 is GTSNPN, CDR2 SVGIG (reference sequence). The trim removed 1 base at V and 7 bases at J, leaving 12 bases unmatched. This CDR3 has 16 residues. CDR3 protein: CAWSAPGLGSKNEQFF. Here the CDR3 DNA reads TGTGCCTGGAGTGCACCGGGACTAGGTTCGAAAAATGAGCAGTTCTTC.

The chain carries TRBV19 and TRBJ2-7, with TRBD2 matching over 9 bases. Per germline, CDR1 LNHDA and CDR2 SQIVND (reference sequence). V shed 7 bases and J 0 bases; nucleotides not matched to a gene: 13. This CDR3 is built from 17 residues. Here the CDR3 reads CASNPPRAGGYSYEQYF. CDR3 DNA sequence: TGTGCCAGTAATCCCCCCCGGGCGGGAGGGTACTCCTACGAGCAGTACTTC.

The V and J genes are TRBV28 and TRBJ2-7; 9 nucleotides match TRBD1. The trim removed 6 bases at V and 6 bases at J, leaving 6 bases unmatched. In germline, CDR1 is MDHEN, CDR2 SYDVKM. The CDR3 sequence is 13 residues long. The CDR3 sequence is CASRLQGASEQYF. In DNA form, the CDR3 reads TGTGCCAGCAGGTTACAGGGGGCAAGCGAGCAGTACTTC.

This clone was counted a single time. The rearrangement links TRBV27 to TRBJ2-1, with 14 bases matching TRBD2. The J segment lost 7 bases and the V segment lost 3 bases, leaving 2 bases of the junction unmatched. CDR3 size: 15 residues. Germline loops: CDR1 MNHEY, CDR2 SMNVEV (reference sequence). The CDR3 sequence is CASSFGTSGRNEQFF. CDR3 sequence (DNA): TGTGCCAGCAGTTTCGGGACTAGCGGGAGAAATGAGCAGTTCTTC.